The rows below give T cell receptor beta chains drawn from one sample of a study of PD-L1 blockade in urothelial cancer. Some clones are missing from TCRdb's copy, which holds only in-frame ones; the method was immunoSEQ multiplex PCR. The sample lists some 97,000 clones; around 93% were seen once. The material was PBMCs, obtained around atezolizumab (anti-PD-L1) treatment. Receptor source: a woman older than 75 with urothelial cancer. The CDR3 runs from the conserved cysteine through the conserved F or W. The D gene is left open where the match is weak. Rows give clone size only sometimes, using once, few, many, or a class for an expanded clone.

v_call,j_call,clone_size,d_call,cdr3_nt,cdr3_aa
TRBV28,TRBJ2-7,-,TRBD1,TGTGCCAGCAGTCCCCCGGGACAGGGTGGCCACGAGCAGTACTTC,CASSPPGQGGHEQYF
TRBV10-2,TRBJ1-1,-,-,TGCGCCAGCAGTGAGCGAAAGGGGGGGGTATCGGGCACTGAAGCTTTCTTT,CASSERKGGVSGTEAFF
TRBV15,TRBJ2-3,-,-,TGTGCCACCAGCAGAGTATTACTAGATACGCAGTATTTT,CATSRVLLDTQYF
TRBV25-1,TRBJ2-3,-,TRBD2,TGTGCCAGCAGTGGACTAGCGGGAGCGTTTGATACGCAGTATTTT,CASSGLAGAFDTQYF
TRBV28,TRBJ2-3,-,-,TGTGCCAGCAGAAGGACACAACGCACAGATACGCAGTATTTT,CASRRTQRTDTQYF
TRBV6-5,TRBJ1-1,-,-,TGTGCCACCGGGGGACGGTGGACGAACACTGAAGCTTTCTTT,CATGGRWTNTEAFF
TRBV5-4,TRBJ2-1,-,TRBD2,TGTGCCAGCAGCCCCCGACAGCGGGGGCGGTATGAGCAGTTCTTC,CASSPRQRGRYEQFF
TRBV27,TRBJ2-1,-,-,TGTGCCAGCAGTTTAAGTTTCCTACTCTACAATGAGCAGTTCTTC,CASSLSFLLYNEQFF
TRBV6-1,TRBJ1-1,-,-,TGTGCCAGCAGTGCTGAGGTCCTGGGCACTGAAGCTTTCTTT,CASSAEVLGTEAFF
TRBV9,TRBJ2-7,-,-,TGTGCCAGCAGCGGAGGAGAACACGAGCAGTACTTC,CASSGGEHEQYF
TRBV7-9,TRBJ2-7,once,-,TGTGCCAGCAGCCCCGCGGGGCGAAACTCCTACGAGCAGTACTTC,CASSPAGRNSYEQYF
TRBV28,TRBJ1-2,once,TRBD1,TGTGCCAGCAGGGGGGGACAGGGCTACTATGGCTACACCTTC,CASRGGQGYYGYTF
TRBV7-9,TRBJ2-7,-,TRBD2,TGTGCCAGCATCTCCCCTAGCGGTGGAGTCTACGAGCAGTACTTC,CASISPSGGVYEQYF
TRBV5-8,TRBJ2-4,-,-,TGTGCCAGCAGCTTGCGGGTAGCCAAAAACATTCAGTACTTC,CASSLRVAKNIQYF
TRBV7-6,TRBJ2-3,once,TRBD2,TGTGCCAGCAGCACAAATAGCGGGGGAGGCACAGATACGCAGTATTTT,CASSTNSGGGTDTQYF